This T cell receptor (beta chain) is drawn from a study of Graves' ophthalmopathy and Graves' hyperthyroidism listed by TCRdb under 2018. Regarding the complete study: Hyperthyroidism was considered stable if no progression to ophthalmopathy occurred within 18 months of follow-up. TCR beta repertoire signatures were used to distinguish Graves' ophthalmopathy from Graves' hyperthyroidism and to predict progression to ophthalmopathy. In total, 135 blood samples were TCR-sequenced: approximately 42 ophthalmopathy, over 70 hyperthyroidism and roughly 17 hyperthyroidism-to-ophthalmopathy patients. To explore V-J signatures that distinguish ophthalmopathy from hyperthyroidism, a discovery set of around 100 patients was enrolled, made up of 40 to 45 with ophthalmopathy and roughly 55 with stable hyperthyroidism. An independent validation cohort was composed of around 19 hyperthyroidism patients and 15 to 17 patients who later progressed from hyperthyroidism to ophthalmopathy. T-cell repertoires of thyroid tissue and blood were compared in six or seven hyperthyroidism patients. Once sampling was done, hyperthyroidism patients were given methimazole at a starting dose of 30 mg daily, while ophthalmopathy patients were given high-dose intravenous methylprednisolone.

With respect to this clonotype: Its target antigen remains unknown. No base quality information exists; no much larger clone differs at one position.

Patients with hyperthyroidism were aged 18 to 65 years, had been newly diagnosed, and had a disease duration of less than 2 months. Patients with other autoimmune diseases, uncontrolled infections, pregnancy or lactation were excluded from the study. Diagnosis relied on clinical symptoms, serum thyroxine, TRAb, thyroid ultrasound and orbital computed tomography. Total RNA was extracted using Trizol reagent, and RNA quality was checked on an Agilent 2100 Bioanalyzer. TCR beta CDR3 regions were amplified from RNA transcripts for repertoire sequencing. HTBI primers and the Qiagen OneStep RT-PCR kit were used in a first-round RT-PCR, which was followed by a second-round multiplex PCR, size selection and purification. Libraries were sequenced paired-end with 100 bp reads on an Illumina HiSeq2000. Per the source publication's procedure: SOAPnuke was used for read processing, and reads with adapters, uncalled bases, a mean Phred below 15, or no exact constant-primer or identifier match were discarded. COPE v1.2.5 was used to merge high-quality paired reads. Clonotypes were defined as unique nucleotide sequences and were aligned to IMGT TRB V, D and J references using MiTCR v1.1. Analysis was restricted to V-J combinations with a frequency above 0.0001, which covered 99.2% of repertoires. A TCR clonal expansion and chaos score per V-J combination was defined as the ratio of F50 clonal expansion to chaos observed in the TCRdist matrix. Welch's t-statistics and random forest were used to reduce the features to 10 to 15 V-J combinations, which were then used as input to a naive Bayes classifier. The similarity between thyroid and blood repertoires was quantified using the Morisita-Horn index. The public reads were reanalyzed by TCRdb: fastp trimming at Q25, MiXCR alignment, in-frame beta chains only. Every distinct CDR3 protein forms one entry, paired with its most common genes and DNA. The V and J calls were not made by the authors but by TCRdb's processing. Here the sample has roughly 1.1 million distinct CDR3 sequences; approximately 35% occur a single time. The ten largest clonotypes hold roughly 11% of the sample.

Taken from cysteine to phenylalanine, the CDR3 has 16 residues. The DNA shown is the 48-base CDR3, in frame from base 1. Reading the germline V gene gives CDR1 SGHRS and CDR2 YFSETQ. V gives up 1 base and J gives up 4 bases, and the segment between their germline ends measures 12 bases. Results and caveats for the whole study, not just this receptor: Ophthalmopathy was separated from stable hyperthyroidism by the 13-signature model with about 90% sensitivity and around 81% specificity in cross-validation and with 80%/75% in the test set. Sample size was not statistically predetermined, and group allocation was not concealed from the investigators. Among expanded thyroid clonotypes with frequency above 0.001, most also showed up in blood, which suggests that blood repertoires may reflect the thyroid immune response. In validation, the model predicted ophthalmopathy progression with 70.59% sensitivity and approximately 72% specificity; some 13 predicted patients were CT-confirmed with GO in a median of about 6.2 months.

Sequenced material: peripheral blood or thyroid tissue (not recorded which). Here the chain combines TRBV5-1 and TRBJ1-6; a confident D gene designation cannot be given. The TCR comes from an adult man with Graves' hyperthyroidism. The DNA reads TGCGCCAGCAGCTTGTCGGACGGAGATTATAATTCACCCCTCCACTTT. This is translated as CASSLSDGDYNSPLHF.